This T cell receptor (beta chain) was identified during a study of blood T cells in healthy people across ages. V gave up 3 bases and J gave up 1 base, with 11 bases separating them. Germline V CDR1 and CDR2: DFQATT, SNEGSKA (reference sequence). The CDR3 sequence is 14 residues long. Primers used in a second PCR of roughly 6 to 11 cycles were a sample-barcoded 5' primer and a J-beta primer mix. One entry per CDR3 protein results from TCRdb running MiXCR on the 5' RACE reads. The sample contains some 1.4 million distinct CDR3 sequences, approximately 38% of which appear only once. This chain links TRBV20-1 with TRBJ2-3; D possibly matches TRBD1 or TRBD2 (6 bases each). Sequenced material: blood. The sequence came from a woman younger than 35 in good health. The CDR3: CSARTRGGTDTQYF. DNA for the CDR3: TGCAGTGCTAGGACAAGGGGGGGCACAGATACGCAGTATTTT.